Below are 2 T cell receptor beta chains sequenced from a single sample in a study of blood T cell repertoires in COVID-19. The repertoire was sequenced with immunoSEQ multiplex PCR; TCRdb's copy has only in-frame clones and lacks some. This sample carries about 210,000 clones, over 75% of them seen once, and the ten largest clones take 4% to 5.5%. Sequenced: peripheral blood. These receptors were collected from a woman in her thirties or forties with acute or convalescent COVID-19.

This chain uses TRBV4-1 with TRBJ1-2; D not resolved. Between the trimmed V and J ends, which lost 2 bases and 5 bases, there was a span of 12 bases. Germline V gene sequence: CDR1 MGHRA, CDR2 YSYEKL. CDR3 length: 14 amino acids. The CDR3 coding sequence is TGCGCCAGCAGCCAATCGGGGATAGTTTATGGCTACACCTTC. Translated, it gives CASSQSGIVYGYTF.

The V gene is TRBV3-1 (or the pseudogene TRBV3-2), the J gene TRBJ1-6; D not certain. The length of the CDR3 is 16 residues. The ends were cut back, 1 base at V and 2 bases at J, with 9 bases in the middle. Germline CDR1 is LGHDT and CDR2 is YNNKEL (reference sequence). The CDR3 bases are TGTGCCAGCAGCCAAGCGGCGGCGGCCTATAATTCACCCCTCCACTTT. It codes for CASSQAAAAYNSPLHF.